The following is a T cell receptor (beta chain) sequence with its context. This clone was recorded once. There is no known antigen for this receptor. It has no much larger one-base neighbor in the sample; base qualities were not kept. The germline V end is reduced by 3 bases and the J end by 10 bases; junction bases left unmatched: 9. For CDR1 and CDR2, the germline V gene lists MNHEY and SVGAGI. The CDR3 has 14 amino acids, counting the end cysteine and phenylalanine. CDR3 DNA only is kept here, 42 bases in frame from base 1. TCRbeta CDR3 regions were amplified from genomic DNA using the immunoSEQ Assay, a bias-controlled multiplex PCR. In the source study's methods: The number of nucleated cells in each sample was estimated by amplification of reference gene primers within the assay. To quantify the absolute abundance of each unique TCRbeta CDR3 rearrangement, sequence reads were collapsed and filtered. For each sample, productive Simpson clonality was calculated as the square root of Simpson's diversity index over productive rearrangements. Sourced from immuneACCESS, this table was stored by TCRdb with only in-frame sequences that have V and J called. A share of the clones is absent; for the studies checked, an unresolved V gene accounts for under half, and the remainder has no known explanation. V, J and clone size are taken as reported in that table, and D and trimming were inferred from the DNA itself. Recorded for this sample are roughly 200,000 clones; 83% of them occurred a single time. The biggest ten clones account for approximately 9% of the sample.

This specimen belongs to a study of blood T cell repertoires in COVID-19 (dated by TCRdb to 2020 to 2021). Concerning the study at large: Samples from collaborators originated in the United States, Italy and Spain and spanned both the acute and convalescent phases of COVID-19. The prospective study material was composed of cDNA or gDNA derived from T cells, B-cell-depleted T cells, or PBMCs. Subjects who had been exposed to COVID-19, were actively infected with it, or had recovered from it provided the deeply sampled blood TCRbeta repertoires that made up the dataset. The repertoires were released in a freely available public database meant as a resource for research on the immune response to SARS-CoV-2. Samples came from the ongoing ImmuneRACE study (first 160 participants) plus 1,254 subjects from 6 global collaborators. A de-identified subject ID, COVID-19 status, age in years and sex were almost always included in the sample metadata. Where available, HLA class I and class II types were obtained from metadata supplied by the sample provider rather than from assay-based typing.

Each collaborating institution followed its own protocols to collect whole blood in K2EDTA tubes. Collaborator samples were shipped for TCRbeta analysis as frozen whole blood, isolated PBMCs, or DNA extracted from either sample type. Here is what the overall study found, with its caveats: Clinical and demographic metadata were provided uncurated, with the amount varying by source and participant.

Recombination connected TRBV6-5 to TRBJ2-1; 7 bases in between match TRBD1. Sequencing was carried out using peripheral blood. The TCR sequence derives from a middle-aged man with active or convalescent COVID-19. The DNA reads TGTGCCAGCAGTTATAACAGGGGAACGGGAGAGCAGTTCTTC. It translates as CASSYNRGTGEQFF.